This TCR beta chain was found in a study of OX40 agonist ivuxolimab in advanced cancers. Germline V gives CDR1 MNHNS, CDR2 SASEGT. The CDR3 consists of 15 residues. V lost 8 bases to trimming and J lost 7 bases; unmatched junction nucleotides: 12. Produced via immunoSEQ multiplex PCR; TCRdb's table is partial and in-frame only. The sample has roughly 76,000 clones; around 85% are singletons. The TCR comes from an adult with an advanced solid tumor such as melanoma, head and neck, liver or kidney cancer. The sequenced sample was CD4+ or CD8+ T cells sorted from blood, obtained in a trial of the OX40 agonist ivuxolimab. The chain joins TRBV6-1 to TRBJ2-1; TRBD1 agrees at 9 bases. The CDR3 bases are TGTGCCAGCTGGGACAGGGTCAGATCACTAAATGAGCAGTTCTTC. Its protein is CASWDRVRSLNEQFF.